The 9 T cell receptor beta chains in this list originate from one sample, sequenced in a study of metastatic and nonmetastatic thyroid tumors. TCRdb re-called the PCR reads through MiXCR. The table has almost 5,500 clones, about 35% seen once; the top ten hold more than 20%. Nobody among the patients had been given any treatment before thyroid surgery. The specimen was adjacent normal tissue. Receptors originate from a female donor with papillary thyroid cancer or a benign thyroid nodule (not recorded which). Some clones in this sample may be carry-over from other donors' samples.

In DNA, the CDR3 is TGTGCCAGCAGCTTATGGTTGGCAGGCGATGGCTACACCTTC. This encodes CASSLWLAGDGYTF. The rearrangement uses TRBV7-9 and TRBJ1-2; D gene ambiguous. The length of the CDR3 is 14 residues. V dropped 2 bases and J dropped 6 bases, with 13 bases sitting between them. Germline V gives CDR1 SEHNR, CDR2 FQNEAQ (reference sequence).

The chain has TRBV11-2 and TRBJ2-6; D is unresolved. V was clipped by 1 base and J by 1 base, with 5 bases between them. In germline, CDR1 is SGHAT, CDR2 FQNNGV. This CDR3 has 15 amino acids. The DNA of the CDR3 is TGTGCCAGCAGCTTAGTGGCGTCTGGGGCCAACGTCCTGACTTTC. Its protein product is CASSLVASGANVLTF.

The chain couples TRBV11-2 to TRBJ2-3, with no clear D. The germline V gene encodes CDR1 SGHAT and CDR2 FQNNGV. The CDR3 totals 12 residues. With 1 base removed from V and 6 bases from J, the gap between germline ends came to 5 bases. CDR3 in amino acids: CASSLGSDTQYF. The DNA for the CDR3 is TGTGCCAGCAGCTTAGGGTCCGATACGCAGTATTTT.

This clone is medium-sized by share. The chain joins TRBV4-1 to TRBJ2-7; a possible D gene is TRBD1 (6 bases). V lost 2 bases to trimming and J lost 4 bases, with 12 bases between them. Per germline, CDR1 MGHRA and CDR2 YSYEKL. This CDR3 is built from 14 residues. The DNA for the CDR3 is TGCGCCAGCAGCCAAATTATCAGGGGTTACGAGCAGTACTTC. This codes for CASSQIIRGYEQYF.

This clone has more than one count but fewer than ten. This rearrangement joins TRBV24-1 to TRBJ2-2, with TRBD2 matching 13 bases. After removal of 3 bases from V and 6 bases from J, the junction contained 0 bases not matched to a gene. The CDR3 runs to 15 residues. From germline, CDR1 is KGHDR and CDR2 SFDVKD. The CDR3 nucleotides are TGTGCCACCAGTGATACTAGCGGGAGGGCCGGGGAGCTGTTTTTT. Amino acids: CATSDTSGRAGELFF.

About this clone itself: Possible read error: a much larger clone is one base away. V usage is TRBV6-5 and J usage is TRBJ1-2; D unclear. The V gene lost 6 bases and the J gene lost 5 bases, with 19 bases spanning the gap. CDR1 and CDR2 from the germline V gene are MNHEY and SVGAGI. CDR3 size: 15 residues. CDR3 sequence reads: CASRYHGQRGYGYTF. In nucleotides, the CDR3 is TGTGCCAGCAGATACCATGGGCAACGCGGATATGGCTACACCTTC.

The chain links TRBV5-1 to TRBJ2-2, with 7 bases identical to TRBD2. Trimming removed 7 bases from V and 4 bases from J; junction bases left unmatched: 10. The CDR3 loop spans 15 amino acids. Per germline, CDR1 SGHRS and CDR2 YFSETQ. The CDR3 DNA sequence: TGCGCCAGCGGAGCGGGATTGGGGAGCACCGGGGAGCTGTTTTTT. Its translation is CASGAGLGSTGELFF.

This clone was seen more than once but under ten times. It may be a read error: a sequence one base away is much more abundant. Other DNA variants within this sample encode the same CDR3. The gene calls are TRBV10-2 and TRBJ2-5; 13 bases are shared with TRBD2. CDR1 is WSHSY, CDR2 SAAADI, per germline. The CDR3 contains 16 residues. CDR3 sequence: CASSEMTSGGKETQYF. For the CDR3, the DNA is TGCGCTAGCAGTGAGATGACTAGCGGGGGGAAAGAGACCCAGTACTTC.

This clone came up a few times. The chain is built from TRBV27 and TRBJ1-6; D unclear. Germline lookup yields CDR1 MNHEY and CDR2 SMNVEV (reference sequence). V gave up 2 bases and J gave up 8 bases, with 7 bases separating them. The CDR3 has 13 amino acids. Here the CDR3 DNA reads TGTGCCAGCAGTTTAGCCGGTTATTCACCCCTCCACTTT. Encoded protein: CASSLAGYSPLHF.